This is a list of T cell receptor beta chains from one sample in a study of control samples from healthy donors and cancer patients. Sequencing was performed with immunoSEQ multiplex PCR; in TCRdb, only in-frame clones are kept and a portion is missing. Among 75,000 to 80,000 clones, roughly 90% were seen once, and the ten largest hold 9.5%. Sequenced material: PBMCs. These receptors were collected from a woman between 50 and 59 years old with colorectal cancer. Each CDR3 is given without its conserved first and last residue. The D gene is left open where the match is weak.

V gene	D gene	J gene	CDR3 length	CDR3 protein
TRBV9	TRBD2	TRBJ2-3	13	ASSAVAGAADTQY
TRBV29-1	TRBD1	TRBJ1-1	11	SVAQGVRTEAF
TRBV29-1	.	TRBJ2-5	10	SAEAVQETQY
TRBV28	TRBD1	TRBJ2-2	14	VSSYRDRETTGELF
TRBV24-1	TRBD1	TRBJ1-1	15	ATSEGQGSPLNTEAF
TRBV7-2	.	TRBJ1-2	10	ASSPTLSGYT
TRBV4-3	TRBD1	TRBJ1-2	13	ASSQGTGGTGGYT
TRBV4-3	.	TRBJ1-1	14	ASSHRLSDLNTEAF
TRBV18	.	TRBJ2-2	15	ASSPQGLVGNTGELF
TRBV2	TRBD1	TRBJ1-6	14	ASSGTGAIYNSPLH
TRBV7-9	.	TRBJ1-1	12	ASSLEQGPFEAF
TRBV9	TRBD2	TRBJ2-3	12	ASSLAGGTDTQY
TRBV24-1	.	TRBJ2-5	9	ATSGGETQY
TRBV6-5	.	TRBJ1-1	13	ASSYEFNLNTEAF
TRBV10-3	TRBD1	TRBJ2-2	14	AISEERGPNTGELF
TRBV5-1	.	TRBJ1-5	13	ASSPEGGTTQPQH
TRBV28	.	TRBJ2-5	10	ASSLDRETQY
TRBV28	.	TRBJ1-5	13	ASRGGSVGNQPQH
TRBV28	.	TRBJ2-3	11	ASSSNTPYTQY
TRBV2	.	TRBJ2-3	12	ARQHLQGSDTQY
TRBV29-1	.	TRBJ1-1	10	SVARGYTEAF
TRBV10-2	.	TRBJ2-1	12	ASSHGGRYNEQF
TRBV15	.	TRBJ1-4	15	ATSREVGGQANEKLF
TRBV5-1	.	TRBJ2-2	13	ASSLDRANTGELF
TRBV24-1	TRBD2	TRBJ2-5	14	ATSGGLAGGEETQY
TRBV29-1	.	TRBJ1-1	11	SVEDSRGTEAF
TRBV6-6	TRBD1	TRBJ2-2	13	ASSYSRQGGGELF
TRBV7-2	TRBD2	TRBJ2-2	15	ASSLVGLAANTGELF
TRBV2	.	TRBJ2-3	14	ASSDLGGPGTDTQY
TRBV12-3/TRBV12-4	.	TRBJ2-5	11	ASSLEVLETQY
TRBV6-4	.	TRBJ1-1	13	ASSDSPGMNTEAF
TRBV19	.	TRBJ1-2	11	ASSPGEGYGYT
TRBV6-2/TRBV6-3	.	TRBJ2-1	14	ASSYYPTGSYNEQF
TRBV28	.	TRBJ1-2	13	ASSLHSILNYGYT
TRBV2	.	TRBJ1-5	10	AIRTLNQPQH
TRBV6-5	.	TRBJ1-2	11	ASSRAGEYGYT
TRBV18	.	TRBJ1-1	13	ASSPQTEMNTEAF
TRBV10-3	.	TRBJ1-3	9	AISGGNTIY
TRBV3-1/TRBV3-2	.	TRBJ2-1	13	ASSHRHSSYNEQF
TRBV4-3	.	TRBJ2-5	12	ARTPVWGEETQY
TRBV5-1	.	TRBJ2-3	13	ASSLEGVYTDTQY
TRBV27	TRBD2	TRBJ2-1	14	ASTSGRGAAYNEQF
TRBV24-1	.	TRBJ1-2	11	ATVAAHNYGYT
TRBV28	.	TRBJ1-2	11	ASTLRGNYGYT
TRBV10-3	.	TRBJ2-5	10	AIGGDQETQY
TRBV5-4	.	TRBJ1-3	12	ASRIQNSGNTIY
TRBV4-3	.	TRBJ1-1	12	ASSQEFAGTEAF
TRBV2	.	TRBJ1-4	13	ASRPRTTTNEKLF
TRBV28	TRBD1	TRBJ2-6	15	ASSRRQGLTGANVLT
TRBV2	.	TRBJ1-5	13	ASSRGGRSNQPQH
TRBV7-2	.	TRBJ1-1	11	ASSPWPGREAF
TRBV7-2	.	TRBJ2-4	13	ASSLAGVAKNIQY
TRBV5-5	.	TRBJ1-1	10	ASSWDLGEAF
TRBV5-4	TRBD1	TRBJ1-2	15	ASSLGPGQGSGYGYT